Here is one TCR beta chain with its context. What it binds is not known. The CDR3 contains 14 residues. Germline V gene lookup returns CDR1 MDHEN and CDR2 SYDVKM. This specimen comes from a study of CXCR3-negative and CXCR3-positive naive CD8 T cells. Overall study results and limits: The study found more hydrophobic TRB CDR3s in CXCR3-positive naive cells than in CXCR3-negative naive cells.

With UMI labels, 5' RACE was used to prepare the TRB cDNA libraries. TCRdb re-called the 5' RACE reads and catalogs CDR3 proteins one per entry, DNA excluded. This sample's table has about 45,000 distinct CDR3 sequences. The chain links TRBV28 to TRBJ1-2; TCRdb calls TRBD1, which cannot be checked without DNA. The material sequenced was naive CXCR3- CD8+ T cells from blood. Subset described: CD45RO-CCR7+CD27+CD95- naive CD8+ T cells lacking CXCR3 (TNR3-). This clonotype was obtained from a human donor in good health. Some clones in this sample may be carry-over from other donors' samples. The CDR3 loop reads CASSRGTSGYGYTF.